This T cell receptor (beta chain) appears in the sequencing data of a study of cytotoxic CD8 clonotypes in ibrutinib-treated CLL. Whole-study results and caveats: Private clonotypes, not public ones, expanded at ibrutinib response.

The protocol was immunoSEQ multiplex PCR, while the TCRdb copy is restricted to in-frame clones and leaves out a portion. This table has around 300,000 clones, 70% to 80% appearing once. In regard to this clone: Its antigen is not known.

This clonotype was sampled from a human donor with chronic lymphocytic leukemia. Specimen: PBMCs, collected before ibrutinib treatment.

This CDR3 is CASSSGLAAINYEQYF. In DNA, the CDR3 is TGTGCCAGCAGCTCGGGACTAGCGGCGATTAACTACGAGCAGTACTTC. The chain is built from TRBV5-4 and TRBJ2-7, with 11 nucleotides matching TRBD2. Germline CDR1 SGHNT, CDR2 YYREEE (reference sequence). The length of the CDR3 is 16 residues. After removal of 3 bases from V and 3 bases from J, the junction contained 8 bases not matched to a gene.